Shown below are 25 T cell receptor beta chains from a single sample sequenced in a study of shared clonotypes between healthy human individuals. Sequencing was performed with immunoSEQ multiplex PCR; in TCRdb, only in-frame clones are kept and a portion is missing. The sample shows some 980,000 clones, over 60% of them seen only once. Sequencing input: memory CD4+ T cells sorted from blood. As to subset: CD45RA-negative fraction. The receptors derive from a man between 18 and 35 years old in good health.

V gene TRBV28 combines with J gene TRBJ2-7; tentatively, D is TRBD1 (8 bases). Per the germline V gene, CDR1 is MDHEN and CDR2 is SYDVKM. Between the trimmed V and J ends, which lost 5 bases and 3 bases, there was a span of 17 bases. The CDR3 runs to 15 residues. CDR3 sequence: CASSTQQGGDYEQYF. The CDR3 DNA follows: TGTGCCAGCAGTACTCAACAGGGGGGGGACTACGAGCAGTACTTC.

This sequence joins TRBV2 and TRBJ1-2; possibly TRBD1 for D (5 bases). Per germline, CDR1 SNHLY and CDR2 FYNNEI. With 0 bases removed from V and 6 bases from J, the gap between germline ends came to 11 bases. The CDR3 has 14 residues. The CDR3 spells CASSEAHGADGYTF. The CDR3 bases are TGTGCCAGCAGTGAAGCGCATGGGGCGGATGGCTACACCTTC.

The chain has TRBV28 and TRBJ1-2; D ambiguous. The CDR3 is 12 amino acids. Germline V gene lookup returns CDR1 MDHEN and CDR2 SYDVKM. V shed 5 bases and J shed 8 bases, with 12 bases lying between them. CDR3 nucleotides: TGTGCCAGCAGTGCCGCCCCGGAGGGCTACACCTTC. Translating it yields CASSAAPEGYTF.

The chain is built from TRBV19 and TRBJ1-2; 10 positions match TRBD1. This CDR3 contains 14 residues. Germline V gene lookup returns CDR1 LNHDA and CDR2 SQIVND (reference sequence). Trimming took 5 bases from V and 6 from J; bases not matched to a gene: 6. The CDR3 bases are TGTGCCAGTAGTTCCCGACAGGGGGCGGATGGCTACACCTTC. Amino acid sequence: CASSSRQGADGYTF.

This sequence joins TRBV29-1 and TRBJ2-1, with 10 bases matching TRBD1. This CDR3 is 17 amino acids long. CDR1 and CDR2 from the germline V gene are SQVTM and ANQGSEA. The junction had 8 bases not matched to a gene; V was cut back by 3 bases and J by 0 bases. CDR3 nucleotides: TGCAGCGTTGATGGGACAGGGGACACCGACTCCTACAATGAGCAGTTCTTC. Its translation: CSVDGTGDTDSYNEQFF.

The V and J genes are TRBV5-1 and TRBJ2-1, with 7 bases lining up with TRBD2. The CDR3 sequence is 15 residues long. V lost 3 bases to trimming and J lost 3 bases; unmatched junction nucleotides: 6. Per germline, CDR1 SGHRS and CDR2 YFSETQ. The CDR3 loop is CASSSGTTYYNEQFF. DNA of the CDR3: TGCGCCAGCAGCTCAGGGACTACCTACTACAATGAGCAGTTCTTC.

The rearrangement uses TRBV2 and TRBJ2-2, with TRBD1 identical over 11 bases. V dropped 4 bases and J dropped 6; count of bases not matched to a gene: 4. The germline V gene encodes CDR1 SNHLY and CDR2 FYNNEI. CDR3 size: 15 residues. CDR3 residues: CASSVMGQGAGELFF. DNA of the CDR3: TGTGCCAGCAGTGTTATGGGACAGGGGGCCGGGGAGCTGTTTTTT.

V and J are TRBV4-1 and TRBJ2-3; TRBD2 might be the D (7 bases). CDR1 is MGHRA and CDR2 is YSYEKL in the germline V gene. The CDR3 sequence is 16 residues long. V was clipped by 4 bases and J by 5 bases, with 19 bases between them. As DNA, the CDR3 is TGCGCCAGCAGCCCGGGCGGGGGCGGGAAGAGAGATACGCAGTATTTT. It encodes CASSPGGGGKRDTQYF.

The chain has TRBV11-3 and TRBJ2-1, with unresolved D. Per germline, CDR1 SGHNT and CDR2 YENEEA. CDR3 length: 13 residues. Deletions cut 2 bases from V and 6 bases from J, with 8 bases between. CDR3 sequence: CASSLMESNEQFF. The CDR3 DNA reads as TGTGCCAGCAGCTTAATGGAAAGCAATGAGCAGTTCTTC.

This chain connects TRBV5-1 to TRBJ1-5; 7 nucleotides line up with TRBD1. V shed 3 bases, J shed 8 bases, and the junction held 11 bases outside the gene matches. This CDR3 has 15 residues. Germline CDR1 SGHRS, CDR2 YFSETQ. The CDR3 bases are TGCGCCAGCAGCTCGGAGGGGGCTAGCCAAGAGCCCCAGCATTTT. It is translated as CASSSEGASQEPQHF.

As for this clone: A read error may be the cause here, since a much bigger clone is one base away. V gene TRBV7-2 combines with J gene TRBJ2-1, with 9 bases fitting TRBD2. Germline V CDR1 and CDR2: SGHTA, FQGNSA. J lost 4 bases, V lost 4 bases, and 11 bases had no gene match. The CDR3 contains 17 residues. The CDR3 bases are TGTGCCAGCAGCTCCCGGGCTAGCGGGGTATTATACAATGAGCAGTTCTTC. Amino acid sequence: CASSSRASGVLYNEQFF.

The chain employs TRBV2 and TRBJ2-7; D uncertain. V lost 7 bases and J 2 bases, leaving 15 bases between the germline ends. The CDR3 is 14 amino acids. Germline CDR1 and CDR2: SNHLY and FYNNEI. CDR3 protein: CASITSVGTYEQYF. The CDR3 region has the DNA TGTGCCAGCATAACTTCCGTAGGTACCTACGAGCAGTACTTC.

The V call is TRBV27, the J call TRBJ1-2; TRBD1 might be the D (6 bases). CDR1 and CDR2 from the germline V gene are MNHEY and SMNVEV (reference sequence). The CDR3 runs to 13 residues. V lost 7 bases and J lost 3, with 12 bases in between. CDR3 in amino acids: CASKGDAHYGYTF. In DNA form, the CDR3 reads TGTGCCAGCAAGGGGGACGCCCACTATGGCTACACCTTC.

The gene calls are TRBV19 and TRBJ1-1; a weak D match, TRBD1 (5 bases). The CDR3 totals 14 residues. Germline-derived CDR1 and CDR2 are LNHDA and SQIVND (reference sequence). V lost 7 bases, J lost 1 base, and 13 bases lay in between. Here the CDR3 reads CASIVTAGNTEAFF. CDR3 sequence (DNA): TGTGCCAGTATCGTGACAGCAGGGAACACTGAAGCTTTCTTT. Using reference TRBV19 and TRBJ1-1 for the parts outside the CDR3, the full variable domain is DGGITQSPKYLFRKEGQNVTLSCEQNLNHDAMYWYRQDPGQGLRLIYYSQIVNDFQKGDIAEGYSVSREKKESFPLTVTSAQKNPTAFYLCASIVTAGNTEAFFGQGTRLTVV.

The CDR3 sequence: CASTESLNTGELFF. The CDR3 DNA reads as TGTGCCAGCACCGAGTCTCTAAACACCGGGGAGCTGTTTTTT. This chain joins TRBV28 and TRBJ2-2; D not certain. The CDR3 covers 14 residues. The V end was cut by 7 bases, the J end by 2 bases, with 11 bases between. The germline gives CDR1 MDHEN, CDR2 SYDVKM.

The chain recombines TRBV5-1 with TRBJ2-7; 7 bases are a match to TRBD2. The V and J ends lost 4 bases and 4 bases, in that order; junction bases with no gene match: 5. The CDR3 length is 13 residues. The germline V gene has CDR1 SGHRS and CDR2 YFSETQ. The CDR3 loop reads CASSPSSGYEQYF. In DNA form, the CDR3 reads TGCGCCAGCAGCCCCTCTAGCGGTTACGAGCAGTACTTC. Full variable domain (outside the CDR3, taken from reference TRBV5-1 and TRBJ2-7): KAGVTQTPRYLIKTRGQQVTLSCSPISGHRSVSWYQQTPGQGLQFLFEYFSETQRNKGNFPGRFSGRQFSNSRSEMNVSTLELGDSALYLCASSPSSGYEQYFGPGTRLTVT.

V usage is TRBV9 and J usage is TRBJ2-3, with TRBD2 as a possible D gene (6 bases). The germline V gene has CDR1 SGDLS and CDR2 YYNGEE. Trimming removed 0 bases from V and 2 bases from J, with 13 bases in between. The CDR3 sequence is 16 residues long. The CDR3 spells CASSVDNSGPTDTQYF. The CDR3 DNA reads TGTGCCAGCAGCGTAGATAATAGCGGACCCACAGATACGCAGTATTTT.

The rearrangement links TRBV19 to TRBJ2-2, with D hard to call. This CDR3 is built from 16 residues. Germline loops: CDR1 LNHDA, CDR2 SQIVND (reference sequence). With 1 base removed from V and 1 base from J, the gap between germline ends came to 10 bases. DNA for the CDR3: TGTGCCAGTAGTATAGGCGCCAGAATGAACACCGGGGAGCTGTTTTTT. Amino acid sequence: CASSIGARMNTGELFF.

This chain links TRBV27 with TRBJ2-2, with 8 bases fitting TRBD2. Losses at the gene ends were 6 bases for V and 4 bases for J; bases not matched to a gene: 10. The CDR3 is 16 residues long. In germline, CDR1 is MNHEY, CDR2 SMNVEV (reference sequence). For the CDR3, the DNA is TGTGCCAGCAGGGGGACTAGGGACTCGAGCACCGGGGAGCTGTTTTTT. Encoded protein: CASRGTRDSSTGELFF.

The rearrangement joins TRBV7-2 to TRBJ1-4; TRBD1 matches at 7 bases. V lost 5 bases, J lost 8 bases, and 11 bases stayed unmatched. Germline loops: CDR1 SGHTA, CDR2 FQGNSA. This CDR3 has 15 residues. CDR3 protein: CASSPRQGAWEKLFF. In DNA form, the CDR3 reads TGTGCCAGCAGCCCACGACAGGGCGCTTGGGAAAAACTGTTTTTT.

The chain uses TRBV6-4 and TRBJ1-5, with 7 bases that match TRBD1. CDR1 is MRHNA, CDR2 SNTAGT, per germline. The J segment lost 0 bases and the V segment lost 3 bases, leaving 11 bases of the junction unmatched. CDR3 size: 18 residues. The CDR3 region is CASSDTRDSPDSNQPQHF. CDR3 in DNA: TGTGCCAGCAGTGATACCCGGGACAGTCCCGATAGCAATCAGCCCCAGCATTTT.

The genes are TRBV5-6 and TRBJ2-2, with TRBD2 matching over 9 bases. Trimming took 4 bases from V and 4 from J; bases not matched to a gene: 5. The germline V gene encodes CDR1 SGHDT and CDR2 YYEEEE. This CDR3 has 15 amino acids. CDR3 sequence (DNA): TGTGCCAGCAGCGGGCTAGCGGGAATCACCGGGGAGCTGTTTTTT. Encoded protein: CASSGLAGITGELFF.

This clone was observed a few times. The same CDR3 can be traced to other DNA sequences in this sample. In DNA, the CDR3 is TGTGCCAGCAGCTCAAGACTAGCGGGAGTGTACGAGCAGTACTTC. Translation: CASSSRLAGVYEQYF. The chain joins TRBV13 to TRBJ2-7, with 12 bases identical to TRBD2. Germline lookup yields CDR1 PRHDT and CDR2 FYEKMQ (reference sequence). The CDR3 contains 15 residues. Trimming cost V 4 bases and J 4 bases; bases outside gene matches: 5.

The V gene is TRBV2, the J gene TRBJ1-5; 9 bases match TRBD1. The V gene's germline CDR1 is SNHLY and CDR2 FYNNEI. The CDR3 covers 15 residues. J lost 6 bases, V lost 5 bases, and 8 bases had no gene match. For the CDR3, the DNA is TGTGCCAGCAGTTACAGAACAGGGGGCGGTCAGCCCCAGCATTTT. Residues: CASSYRTGGGQPQHF.

This clone was seen a handful of times. J is TRBJ1-2 and V is TRBV27, with D perhaps TRBD1 (6 bases). Trimming removed 10 bases at V and 3 bases at J, with 24 bases between. Germline V gene lookup returns CDR1 MNHEY and CDR2 SMNVEV (reference sequence). CDR3 length equals 16 residues. The DNA for the CDR3 is TGTGCCACCCTAAGGGGGGGTCTCCCTCTCTACTATGGCTACACCTTC. It specifies CATLRGGLPLYYGYTF.